This T cell receptor beta chain was obtained from a study of cytomegalovirus exposure and HLA in healthy donors (dated by TCRdb to 2017 to 2019). For the wider study: An earlier analysis of roughly 630 of the donors reported 250 to 300 Gb of sequence data and some 100 million unique TCR beta sequences from 150 million to 200 million T cells. An early release covering 550 to 650 HLA-typed donors comprised roughly 300 gigabases of sequencing data and tens of millions of unique TCR sequences. Among the roughly 390 genotyped donors, approximately 82% belonged to the genetic ancestry cluster associated with self-reported Caucasian donors. The study was designed to test whether signatures of past pathogen exposure could be identified by cataloging public T cell receptors. The study used immunosequencing to profile the T cell repertoires of 666 subjects and linked those repertoires to cytomegalovirus serostatus. Along with the approximately 700-subject first cohort, a separate validation cohort of some 130 different subjects was used. To predict cytomegalovirus infection status, the study brought together high-throughput TCR immunosequencing, statistical association of individual TCRs with disease status, and machine learning. In a later analysis, previously published TCR beta repertoires from 666 donors were re-analyzed and high-resolution HLA genotyping was added so that TCR occurrence patterns could be studied. The later analysis used no new phenotypic data to find candidate immune exposures, relying instead on TCR beta sequences and their occurrence across donors. To decide whether each TCR beta V gene segment behaved as functional or pseudogenic, an earlier analysis of some 600 of the donors relied on high-throughput TCR beta sequencing. Donor age, sex, ethnicity and CMV serostatus were collected together with the repertoire data. A later genetic analysis took genome-wide SNP genotypes for about three fifths of the 666 donors and used that subset as a discovery cohort. Every discovery cohort repertoire had been produced on one sequencing platform. HLA typing included class I and class II loci at four-digit resolution. The number of typed donors differed by locus: about 629-640 for A, B, C, DRB1 and DQB1; 500 to 550 for DQA1; fewer than 610 for DPA1; and some 470 for DPB1. A handful of DR-DQ haplotypes were treated as single units for association and clustering because of strong linkage in the cohort. Across approximately 420 genotyped donors of the cohort, an average of about 240,000 unique TCR beta nucleotide sequences per donor were sequenced, and 15% to 20% of those sequences were non-productive.

What the research found in general, with its limitations: Only TCR beta chains were sequenced in this cohort, and the absence of alpha or paired-chain data limited detectable features. Specific HLA alleles were associated with 15,000 to 20,000 TCR beta sequences at a false discovery rate of 0.05 in a later analysis. A later analysis found that HLA-associated TCR beta chains were more clonally expanded and had lower generation probabilities than equally common non-associated chains. Most CMV-associated TCR beta chains appeared to be HLA-restricted in a later analysis, and the HLA associations seemed to be driven largely by CMV exposure. A later analysis found that TCR association rates varied across HLA loci, with DRB1 alleles showing the most associated TCRs and HLA-C alleles the fewest. Because counts were too low, approximately 18 rarely observed V segments, including chromosome 9 orphons, were excluded from the earlier analysis of 587 of the donors. Roughly uniform sequencing depth across donors was assumed in presence/absence analyses, although this assumption may not hold. A few of the identified cytomegalovirus-associated TCR beta chains were confirmed in vitro to be specific for cytomegalovirus antigens. Because the 87-base-pair reads could not distinguish some IMGT-functional V segments, including TRBV6-2 and TRBV6-3, those segments were excluded. The study listed 150 to 200 TCR beta chains as associated with cytomegalovirus. The authors suggested that the approach could potentially be extended to other disease states and immunological phenotypes. According to a later genetic analysis, donors in an Asian-associated ancestry cluster had fewer N-insertions in productive TCRs than the approximately 700-donor mean. Because HLA typing was missing for some donors at each locus, association tests included only the typed subset. A further reported finding was that TCR beta sequences accurately predicted the HLA-A and HLA-B alleles for most subjects in the first cohort. The classifier was reported to diagnose cytomegalovirus status with high specificity and sensitivity in both the original and validation cohorts. When HLA alleles, especially DR and DQ, strongly co-occurred, TCR associations were difficult to assign to individual alleles. In an earlier analysis of around 500 of the donors, most TCR beta V segments appeared in productive rearrangements about 87% or about 30% of the time, broadly matching IMGT annotations. A later analysis reported that several top co-occurrence clusters appeared linked to parvovirus B19, influenza, CMV and Epstein-Barr virus. A cluster of highly shared sequence variants was judged likely to represent a technical artifact of the sequencing pipeline. Correlated functional status among segregating V segments might be attributable to linkage disequilibrium, but an unknown experimental factor could not be ruled out. Most TCR sequences were observed very rarely across donors, whereas some public TCRs were present in many individuals. A later genetic analysis associated a missense DCLRE1C variant with V-gene and J-gene trimming of TCR beta chains, and an independent cohort replicated the association. CMV serostatus was the only immune exposure information available for the cohort.

The cohort comprised approximately 700 healthy bone marrow donors. At the time of sampling, all cohort members were nominally healthy, though unrecorded immune exposures were likely present. The donor was CMV seronegative and was included in the group of several hundred seronegative cohort members. A peripheral blood sample was provided by each donor, and peripheral blood mononuclear cells were used for TCR beta sequencing. The Qiagen DNeasy Blood Extraction Kit was used to extract genomic DNA from the blood cell samples. The CDR3 runs 15 residues from the cysteine to the phenylalanine. The read is trimmed to its CDR3 DNA, 45 bases read in frame from base 1. Clipping removes 0 bases from V and 1 base from J, with 2 as the unmatched junction base count. CDR1 and CDR2 were assigned from the germline V gene as MNHEY and SVGAGI. Of note for this clone: Its cognate antigen has yet to be identified. It has no much larger one-base neighbor in the sample; base qualities were not kept.

Libraries came from the immunoSEQ multiplex PCR assay. For the multiplex PCR, a mixture combining 60 forward primers for TCR Vbeta segments and 13 reverse primers for TCR Jbeta segments was used. The CDR3 region of rearranged TCR beta genes was amplified from genomic DNA by a multiplex PCR assay. The amplified TCR beta libraries were sequenced on the Illumina HiSeq System as 87-base-pair reads. On the authors' methods: A later analysis tallied roughly 78 million unique TCR beta chains across the 550 to 850 repertoires, and some 10 million of those chains were shared by two or more donors. Raw reads were error-corrected and collapsed into unique sequences with a nearest-neighbor algorithm that merged closely related sequences to remove PCR and sequencing errors. V, D and J gene segments were assigned by aligning CDR3 sequences to IMGT reference sequences. Each retained sequence needed at least a six-nucleotide match to both a V gene segment and a J gene segment. Rearrangements were called productive when the CDR3 lacked stop codons and stayed in frame with V and J; all others were non-productive. Following IMGT convention, CDR3 was defined as the stretch from the second conserved V-encoded cysteine up to the conserved J-encoded phenylalanine. The earlier analysis of 587 of the donors excluded sequences that lacked an unambiguous match to a single V gene segment. An earlier analysis of roughly 590 of the donors called V segments functional above 56.7% productive rearrangements and segregating when the between-donor standard deviation exceeded 5%. A statistical classification framework was built for diagnosing cytomegalovirus status from the catalog of TCR beta chain sequences. V and J gene assignment, in a later analysis, came from comparing TCR nucleotide sequences with IMGT/GENE-DB human TR gene sequences. In a later analysis, CDR3 sequences and most-parsimonious VDJ recombination scenarios were assigned using the TCRdist pipeline. In a later analysis, each TCR beta chain was defined by its CDR3 amino acid sequence together with its V-gene family, and reads without a unique V-gene family were excluded. As a way to deal with suspected cross-contamination and a sequencing artifact, a later analysis dropped under 600 nucleotide sequences that were highly shared and had low generation probability. A later analysis calculated a clonal expansion index for each public chain from normalized within-repertoire ranks of inferred template counts. Generation probabilities in a later analysis came from a VDJ recombination model fitted to out-of-frame rearrangements, and those results were checked against IGoR. A later analysis scored TCR-TCR, TCR-HLA and TCR-CMV co-occurrence with hypergeometric tests, applying a repertoire-size bias correction to TCR pairs. To estimate false discovery rates, a later analysis permuted the HLA or CMV assignments 20 times. In a later analysis, co-occurring TCRs were grouped using DBSCAN, and TCRdist sequence similarity was added for clustering within HLA-allele-positive subsets. Repertoires with fewer than 30,000 or more than 120,000 public chains, plus five repertoires with anomalous nucleotide sharing, were excluded from co-occurrence clustering. TCRdb mirrors the immuneACCESS table, restricted to in-frame sequences. Some clones are absent from its copies; in checked studies, under half trace to an unresolved V gene, and the reason for the others is unknown. Clonal size and the V and J genes are those of that table, whereas D and trimming came from the DNA. The sample contains over 100,000 clones, approximately 80% of them found a single time. 1.1% to 1.5% of the sample lies in the top ten.

This receptor was obtained from a woman aged 35 to 49 in good health and CMV-seronegative. The sequence is built from TRBV6-5 and TRBJ1-1, with 7 bases matching TRBD1. The sample consisted of PBMCs. CDR3 sequence: CASSYSGGPNTEAFF. The sequenced DNA is TGTGCCAGCAGTTACTCAGGGGGCCCGAACACTGAAGCTTTCTTT.